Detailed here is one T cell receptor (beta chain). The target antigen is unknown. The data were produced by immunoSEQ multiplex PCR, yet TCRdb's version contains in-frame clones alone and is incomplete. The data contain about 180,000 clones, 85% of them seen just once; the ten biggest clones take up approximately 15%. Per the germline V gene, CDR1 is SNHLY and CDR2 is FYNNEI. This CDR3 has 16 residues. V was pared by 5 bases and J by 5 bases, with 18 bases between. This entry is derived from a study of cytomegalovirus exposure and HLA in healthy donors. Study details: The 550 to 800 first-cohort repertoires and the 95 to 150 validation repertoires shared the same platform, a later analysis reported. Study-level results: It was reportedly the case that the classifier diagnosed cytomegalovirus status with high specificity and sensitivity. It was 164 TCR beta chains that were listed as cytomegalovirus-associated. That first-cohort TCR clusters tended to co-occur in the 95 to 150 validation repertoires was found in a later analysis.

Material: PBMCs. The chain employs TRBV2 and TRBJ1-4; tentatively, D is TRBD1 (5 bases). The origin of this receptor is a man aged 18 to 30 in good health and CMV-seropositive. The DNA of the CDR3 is TGTGCCAGCAGTCGGGGGAAAGGGACGGGAAATGAAAAACTGTTTTTT. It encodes CASSRGKGTGNEKLFF.